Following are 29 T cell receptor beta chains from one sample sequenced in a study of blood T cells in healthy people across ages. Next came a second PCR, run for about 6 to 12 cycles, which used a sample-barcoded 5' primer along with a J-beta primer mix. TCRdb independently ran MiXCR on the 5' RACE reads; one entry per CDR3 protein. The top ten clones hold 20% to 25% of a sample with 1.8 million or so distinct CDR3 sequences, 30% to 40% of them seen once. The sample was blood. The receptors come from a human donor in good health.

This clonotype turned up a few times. CDR3 DNA: TGTGCCACCAGTGACCCGCGGGGGGCTGGCAATGAGCAGTTCTTC. It translates to CATSDPRGAGNEQFF. This rearrangement joins TRBV24-1 to TRBJ2-1; 8 bases agree with TRBD2. Germline lookup yields CDR1 KGHDR and CDR2 SFDVKD. This CDR3 comprises 15 residues. Trimming took 4 bases from V and 6 from J; bases not matched to a gene: 7.

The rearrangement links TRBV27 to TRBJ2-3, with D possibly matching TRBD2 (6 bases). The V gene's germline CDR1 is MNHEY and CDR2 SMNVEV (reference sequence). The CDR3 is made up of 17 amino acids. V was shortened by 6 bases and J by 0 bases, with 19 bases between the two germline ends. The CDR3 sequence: CASSRLPRDSSTDTQYF. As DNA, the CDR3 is TGTGCCAGCAGCCGGCTCCCCCGGGACTCGAGCACAGATACGCAGTATTTT.

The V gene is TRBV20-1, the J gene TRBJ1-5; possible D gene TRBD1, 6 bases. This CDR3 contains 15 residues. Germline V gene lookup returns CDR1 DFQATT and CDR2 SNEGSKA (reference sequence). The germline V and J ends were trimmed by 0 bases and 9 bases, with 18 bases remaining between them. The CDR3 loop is CSAREGTLGLGPQHF. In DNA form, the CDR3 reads TGCAGTGCTAGAGAAGGGACACTGGGCCTGGGGCCCCAGCATTTT.

The CDR3 here is CASSQVLQVNEQFF. DNA for the CDR3: TGTGCCAGCAGCCAAGTTCTCCAGGTAAATGAGCAGTTCTTC. The chain carries TRBV4-2 and TRBJ2-1, with no clear D. This CDR3 spans 14 amino acids. Germline CDR1 is LGHNA and CDR2 is YNFKEQ. V was cut by 1 base and J by 7 bases, with 11 bases left in between.

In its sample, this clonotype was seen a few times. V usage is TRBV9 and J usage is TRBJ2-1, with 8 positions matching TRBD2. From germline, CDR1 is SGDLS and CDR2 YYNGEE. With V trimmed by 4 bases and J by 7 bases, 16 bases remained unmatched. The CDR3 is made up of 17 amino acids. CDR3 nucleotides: TGTGCCAGCAGCACTACGCATCTAGCGGGCTCTCTAAATGAGCAGTTCTTC. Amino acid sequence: CASSTTHLAGSLNEQFF.

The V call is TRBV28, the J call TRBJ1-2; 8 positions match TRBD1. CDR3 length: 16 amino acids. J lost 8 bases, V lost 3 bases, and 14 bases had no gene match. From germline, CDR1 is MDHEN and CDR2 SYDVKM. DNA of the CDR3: TGTGCCAGCAGTTTGCCTCTACAGGGGGAACGGGGCGGCTACACCTTC. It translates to CASSLPLQGERGGYTF.

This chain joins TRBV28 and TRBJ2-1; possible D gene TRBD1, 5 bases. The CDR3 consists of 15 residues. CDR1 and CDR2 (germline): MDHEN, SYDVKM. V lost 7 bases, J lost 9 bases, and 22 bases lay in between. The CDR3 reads CASTEDGAKFVEQFF. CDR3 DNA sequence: TGTGCCAGCACCGAGGATGGGGCTAAGTTCGTTGAGCAGTTCTTC.

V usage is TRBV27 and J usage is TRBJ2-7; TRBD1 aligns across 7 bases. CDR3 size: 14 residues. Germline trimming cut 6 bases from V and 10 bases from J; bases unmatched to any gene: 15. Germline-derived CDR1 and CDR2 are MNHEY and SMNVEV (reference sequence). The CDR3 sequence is CASRAGGRCWEQYF. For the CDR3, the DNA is TGTGCCAGCAGGGCAGGGGGTAGGTGTTGGGAACAGTACTTC.

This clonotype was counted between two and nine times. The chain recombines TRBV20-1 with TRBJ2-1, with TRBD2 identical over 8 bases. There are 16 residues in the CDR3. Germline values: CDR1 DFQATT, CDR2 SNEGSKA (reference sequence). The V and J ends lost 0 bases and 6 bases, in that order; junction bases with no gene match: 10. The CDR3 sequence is CSARDSKRGPLNEQFF. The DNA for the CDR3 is TGCAGTGCTAGAGATTCAAAGCGGGGGCCCCTCAATGAGCAGTTCTTC.

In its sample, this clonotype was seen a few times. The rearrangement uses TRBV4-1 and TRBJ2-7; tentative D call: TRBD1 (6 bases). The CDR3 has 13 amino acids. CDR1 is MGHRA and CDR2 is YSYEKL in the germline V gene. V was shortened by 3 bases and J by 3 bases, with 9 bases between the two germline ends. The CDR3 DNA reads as TGCGCCAGCAGCCACCAGGGGCTCTACGAGCAGTACTTC. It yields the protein CASSHQGLYEQYF.

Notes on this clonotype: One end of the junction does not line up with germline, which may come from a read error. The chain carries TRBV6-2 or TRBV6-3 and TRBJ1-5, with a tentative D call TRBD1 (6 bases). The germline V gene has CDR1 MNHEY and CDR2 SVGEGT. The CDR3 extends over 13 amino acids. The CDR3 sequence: CASQDSANQLQHF. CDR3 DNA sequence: TGTGCCAGCCAGGACAGCGCGAATCAGCTCCAGCATTTT.

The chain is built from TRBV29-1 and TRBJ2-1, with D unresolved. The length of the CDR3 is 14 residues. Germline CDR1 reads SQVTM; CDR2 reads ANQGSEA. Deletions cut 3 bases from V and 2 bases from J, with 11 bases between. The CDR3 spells CSVEGRFTYNEQFF. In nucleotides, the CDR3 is TGCAGCGTTGAGGGCAGATTCACCTACAATGAGCAGTTCTTC.

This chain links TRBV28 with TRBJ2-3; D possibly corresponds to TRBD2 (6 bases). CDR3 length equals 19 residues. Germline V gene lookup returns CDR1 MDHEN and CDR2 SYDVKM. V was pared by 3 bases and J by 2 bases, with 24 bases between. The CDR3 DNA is TGTGCCAGCAGTTTTAGCGGAGGCCTAGCACCAGACTACACAGATACGCAGTATTTT. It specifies CASSFSGGLAPDYTDTQYF.

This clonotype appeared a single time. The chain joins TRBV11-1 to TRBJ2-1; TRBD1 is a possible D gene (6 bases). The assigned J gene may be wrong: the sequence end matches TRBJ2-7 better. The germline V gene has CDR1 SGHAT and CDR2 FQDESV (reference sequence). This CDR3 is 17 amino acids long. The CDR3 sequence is CASSLNSRGLRYNEQYF. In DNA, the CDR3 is TGTGCCAGCAGCTTAAACAGCAGGGGATTAAGGTACAATGAGCAGTACTTC.

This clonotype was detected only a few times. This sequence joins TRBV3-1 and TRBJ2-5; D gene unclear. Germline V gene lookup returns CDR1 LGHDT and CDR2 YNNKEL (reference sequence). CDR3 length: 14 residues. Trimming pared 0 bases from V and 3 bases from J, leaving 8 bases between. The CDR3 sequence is CASSQERRKETQYF. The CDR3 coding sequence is TGTGCCAGCAGCCAAGAGAGGCGTAAAGAGACCCAGTACTTC.

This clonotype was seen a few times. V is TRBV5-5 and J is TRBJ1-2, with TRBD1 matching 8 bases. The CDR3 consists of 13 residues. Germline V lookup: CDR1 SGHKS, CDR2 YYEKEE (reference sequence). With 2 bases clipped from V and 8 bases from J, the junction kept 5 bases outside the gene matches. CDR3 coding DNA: TGTGCCAGCAGCTTTTCGACAGGGGACGGCTACACCTTC. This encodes CASSFSTGDGYTF. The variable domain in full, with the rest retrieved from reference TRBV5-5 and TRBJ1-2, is DAGVTQSPTHLIKTRGQQVTLRCSPISGHKSVSWYQQVLGQGPQFIFQYYEKEERGRGNFPDRFSARQFPNYSSELNVNALLLGDSALYLCASSFSTGDGYTFGSGTRLTVV.

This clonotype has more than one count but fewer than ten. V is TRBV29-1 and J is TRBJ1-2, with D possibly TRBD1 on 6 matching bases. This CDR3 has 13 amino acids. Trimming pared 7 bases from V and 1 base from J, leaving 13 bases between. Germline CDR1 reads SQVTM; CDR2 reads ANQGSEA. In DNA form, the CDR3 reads TGCAGCGACAGGGCTCCAAATAACTATGGCTACACCTTC. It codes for CSDRAPNNYGYTF.

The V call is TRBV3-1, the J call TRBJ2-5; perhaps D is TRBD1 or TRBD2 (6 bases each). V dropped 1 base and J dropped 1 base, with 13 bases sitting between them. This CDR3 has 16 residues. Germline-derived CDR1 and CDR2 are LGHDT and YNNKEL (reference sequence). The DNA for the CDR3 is TGTGCCAGCAGCCAAGTAGGAGGGGGGCCCCAAGAGACCCAGTACTTC. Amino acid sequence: CASSQVGGGPQETQYF.

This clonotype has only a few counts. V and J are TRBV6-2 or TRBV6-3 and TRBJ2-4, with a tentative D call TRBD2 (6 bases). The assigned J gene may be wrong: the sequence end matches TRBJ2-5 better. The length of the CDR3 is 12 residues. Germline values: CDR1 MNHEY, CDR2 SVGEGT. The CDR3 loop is CASSRRVETQYF. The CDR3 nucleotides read TGTGCCAGCAGCCGGAGGGTGGAGACCCAGTACTTC.

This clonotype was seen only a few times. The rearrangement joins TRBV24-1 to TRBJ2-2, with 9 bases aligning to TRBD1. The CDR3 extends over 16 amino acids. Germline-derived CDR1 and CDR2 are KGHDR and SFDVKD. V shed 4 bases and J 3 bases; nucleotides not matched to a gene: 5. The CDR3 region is CATSDPRTGDTGELFF. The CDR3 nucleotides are TGTGCCACCAGTGACCCTAGGACAGGGGACACCGGGGAGCTGTTTTTT.

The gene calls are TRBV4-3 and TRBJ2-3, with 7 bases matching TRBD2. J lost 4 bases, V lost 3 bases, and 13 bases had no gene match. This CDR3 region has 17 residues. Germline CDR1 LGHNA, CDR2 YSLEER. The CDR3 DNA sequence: TGCGCCAGCAGCCAGGAAACGAGCGGGGCGGAGGCAGATACGCAGTATTTT. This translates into CASSQETSGAEADTQYF.

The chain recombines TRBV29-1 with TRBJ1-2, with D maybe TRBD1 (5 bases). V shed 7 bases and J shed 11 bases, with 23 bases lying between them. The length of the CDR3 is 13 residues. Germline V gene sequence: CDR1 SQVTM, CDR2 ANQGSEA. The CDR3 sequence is CSATDQGLPMYTF. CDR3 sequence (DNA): TGCAGCGCCACAGACCAGGGTCTCCCCATGTACACCTTC.

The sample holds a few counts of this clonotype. CDR3 bases: TGTGCCAGCAGTCGGACATTTACCCACGAGCAGTACTTC. Translation: CASSRTFTHEQYF. The chain combines TRBV3-1 with TRBJ2-7; tentatively, D is TRBD1 (5 bases). V gave up 6 bases and J gave up 5 bases, with 14 bases separating them. CDR3 length: 13 amino acids. Germline V gene lookup returns CDR1 LGHDT and CDR2 YNNKEL (reference sequence).

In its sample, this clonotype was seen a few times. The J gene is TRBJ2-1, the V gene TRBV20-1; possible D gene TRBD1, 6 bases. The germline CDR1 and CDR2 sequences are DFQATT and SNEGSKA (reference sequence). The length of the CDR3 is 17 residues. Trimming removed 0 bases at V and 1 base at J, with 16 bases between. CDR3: CSARDLQGSGSYNEQFF. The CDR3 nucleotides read TGCAGTGCTAGAGATTTGCAGGGGTCAGGGTCCTACAATGAGCAGTTCTTC.

The CDR3 coding sequence is TGTGCCAGCAGCGACCCGGGACATATCACTGAAGCTTTCTTT. The encoded protein is CASSDPGHITEAFF. The chain couples TRBV7-2 to TRBJ1-1; weak D call: TRBD1 (6 bases). Germline V CDR1 and CDR2: SGHTA, FQGNSA. V lost 5 bases and J 4 bases, leaving 14 bases between the germline ends. The CDR3 extends over 14 amino acids.

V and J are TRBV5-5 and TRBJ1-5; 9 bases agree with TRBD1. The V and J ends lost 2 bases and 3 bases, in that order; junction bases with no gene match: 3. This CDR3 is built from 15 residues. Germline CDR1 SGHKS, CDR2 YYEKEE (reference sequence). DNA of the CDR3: TGTGCCAGCAGCTTCGGGACAGGGTACAATCAGCCCCAGCATTTT. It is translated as CASSFGTGYNQPQHF.

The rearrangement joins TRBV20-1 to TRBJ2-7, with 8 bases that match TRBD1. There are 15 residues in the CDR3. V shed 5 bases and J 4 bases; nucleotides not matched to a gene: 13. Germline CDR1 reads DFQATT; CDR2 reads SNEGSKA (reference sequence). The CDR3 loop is CSAGPVGQGKYEQYF. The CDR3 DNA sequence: TGCAGTGCTGGACCGGTTGGACAGGGAAAATACGAGCAGTACTTC.

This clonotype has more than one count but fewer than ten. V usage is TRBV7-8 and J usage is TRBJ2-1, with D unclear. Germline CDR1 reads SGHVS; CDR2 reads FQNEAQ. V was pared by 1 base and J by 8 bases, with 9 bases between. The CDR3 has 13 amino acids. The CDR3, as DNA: TGTGCCAGCAGCTTAGTAGGTTGGTATGAGCAGTTCTTC. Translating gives CASSLVGWYEQFF. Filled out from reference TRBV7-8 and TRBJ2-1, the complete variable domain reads GAGVSQSPRYKVAKRGQDVALRCDPISGHVSLFWYQQALGQGPEFLTYFQNEAQLDKSGLPSDRFFAERPEGSVSTLKIQRTQQEDSAVYLCASSLVGWYEQFFGPGTRLTVL.

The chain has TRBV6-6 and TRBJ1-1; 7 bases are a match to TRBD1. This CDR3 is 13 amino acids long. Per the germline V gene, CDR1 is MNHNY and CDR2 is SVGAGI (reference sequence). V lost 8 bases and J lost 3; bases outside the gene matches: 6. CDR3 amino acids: CASRDSQYTEAFF. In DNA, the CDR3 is TGTGCCAGCCGGGACAGTCAATACACTGAAGCTTTCTTT.